This T cell receptor (beta chain) was captured by sequencing in a study of blood T cell repertoires in COVID-19. Study-level background: Both acute and convalescent COVID-19 samples were obtained from the United States, Italy and Spain. Nucleic acid was either cDNA or gDNA, and it came from T cells, B-cell-depleted T cells, or PBMCs.

Trimming removed 4 bases from V and 4 bases from J; junction bases left unmatched: 7. The CDR3 runs 16 residues. The germline V gene encodes CDR1 MNHEY and CDR2 SVGEGT. Some clones are missing from TCRdb's copy, which holds only in-frame ones; the method was immunoSEQ multiplex PCR. The sample records nearly 55,000 clones, just under 80% being singletons. Sequencing used peripheral blood. This receptor was obtained from a human donor with active or convalescent COVID-19. The donor label of this sample is uncertain. J is TRBJ2-5 and V is TRBV6-2 or TRBV6-3, with 12 nucleotides matching TRBD2. CDR3 DNA: TGTGCCAGCAGTTCCGCCCGACTAGCGGGAGTAGAGACCCAGTACTTC. This translates into CASSSARLAGVETQYF.